Below, 30 T cell receptor beta chains from the same sample are listed, as sequenced in a study of blood T cell repertoires in COVID-19. The protocol was immunoSEQ multiplex PCR, while the TCRdb copy is restricted to in-frame clones and leaves out a portion. The repertoire holds about 180,000 clones, with around nine tenths as singletons. The sequencing input was peripheral blood. The source is a woman between 65 and 79 years old with COVID-19, enrolled during active disease.

This clone has a single count. The J gene is TRBJ1-1, the V gene TRBV6-5; tentatively, D is TRBD1 (6 bases). Germline CDR1 and CDR2: MNHEY and SVGAGI. This CDR3 contains 14 residues. V dropped 2 bases and J dropped 7 bases, with 14 bases sitting between them. DNA for the CDR3: TGTGCCAGCAGTTACGGCTATGGACAGCGTGAAGCTTTCTTT. As protein: CASSYGYGQREAFF.

This rearrangement joins TRBV19 to TRBJ1-2, with D tentatively TRBD1 (6 bases). Trimming removed 5 bases at V and 5 bases at J, with 18 bases between. Per germline, CDR1 LNHDA and CDR2 SQIVND (reference sequence). There are 15 residues in the CDR3. For the CDR3, the DNA is TGTGCCAGTAGTCGAACCCCGGACAGATCGTATGGCTACACCTTC. Its protein product is CASSRTPDRSYGYTF.

The sample holds one count of this clone. The CDR3 sequence: CASRDRVTDTQYF. CDR3 bases: TGTGCCAGTAGGGACAGGGTGACAGATACGCAGTATTTT. The chain uses TRBV19 and TRBJ2-3, with 8 bases lining up with TRBD1. CDR3 size: 13 residues. Germline V gives CDR1 LNHDA, CDR2 SQIVND (reference sequence). Trimming removed 6 bases from V and 3 bases from J; junction bases left unmatched: 2.

The genes are TRBV7-3 and TRBJ2-3, with a tentative D call TRBD1 (7 bases). Trimming shortened V by 3 bases and J by 0 bases, and 10 bases separated the two germline ends. In germline, CDR1 is SGHTA, CDR2 FQGTGA. The CDR3 has 15 amino acids. The CDR3 DNA follows: TGTGCCAGCAGCTTCAGGGGGGTTAGCACAGATACGCAGTATTTT. Translating gives CASSFRGVSTDTQYF.

The chain couples TRBV5-4 to TRBJ2-7, with 13 bases lining up with TRBD2. From germline, CDR1 is SGHNT and CDR2 YYREEE (reference sequence). CDR3 length equals 19 residues. V gave up 4 bases and J gave up 3 bases; unmatched junction bases: 16. The CDR3 here is CASSPLGGTSGDPIYEQYF. CDR3 in DNA: TGTGCCAGCAGCCCCTTGGGGGGGACTAGCGGGGACCCTATCTACGAGCAGTACTTC.

V gene TRBV2 combines with J gene TRBJ1-4; D not certain. Germline loops: CDR1 SNHLY, CDR2 FYNNEI. The CDR3 extends over 11 amino acids. The V end lost 8 bases, the J end lost 3 bases, and 4 bases lay between the germline ends. The DNA for the CDR3 is TGTGCCAGCTATTCTAATGAAAAACTGTTTTTT. This gives the protein CASYSNEKLFF.

The chain links TRBV4-1 to TRBJ2-7; D is unclear. V lost 8 bases and J lost 1, with 12 bases in between. This CDR3 is 13 amino acids long. Germline values: CDR1 MGHRA, CDR2 YSYEKL. This chain's CDR3 is CASGQSSSYEQYF. CDR3 bases: TGCGCCAGCGGGCAGAGTTCATCCTACGAGCAGTACTTC.

The chain couples TRBV19 to TRBJ1-1, with TRBD1 matching 7 bases. The CDR3 covers 14 residues. The germline V gene has CDR1 LNHDA and CDR2 SQIVND (reference sequence). The trim removed 4 bases at V and 5 bases at J, leaving 7 bases unmatched. The CDR3 loop is CASSSLRTGTEAFF. Written as DNA, the CDR3 is TGTGCCAGTAGTAGTCTTCGGACAGGAACTGAAGCTTTCTTT.

This clone was observed a single time. One junction end does not reproduce the germline sequence, and a read error may be involved. This chain uses TRBV18 with TRBJ1-1; 8 nucleotides match TRBD1. This CDR3 comprises 18 residues. Germline V gene sequence: CDR1 KGHSH, CDR2 LQKENI. This CDR3 reads CASSRFRGRQDLKTEAFF. The CDR3 DNA reads TGTGCCAGCTCACGTTTCAGGGGGCGCCAAGATCTGAAGACTGAAGCTTTCTTT.

V gene TRBV27 combines with J gene TRBJ1-5; 9 bases match TRBD1. V lost 6 bases to trimming and J lost 3 bases; unmatched junction nucleotides: 3. CDR3 size: 14 residues. Germline V lookup: CDR1 MNHEY, CDR2 SMNVEV (reference sequence). CDR3 bases: TGTGCCAGCAGCCGACAGGGGGACAATCAGCCCCAGCATTTT. Encoded protein: CASSRQGDNQPQHF.

This clone was observed a few times. V and J are TRBV28 and TRBJ1-2, with D possibly matching TRBD1 (6 bases). The V end was cut by 1 base, the J end by 7 bases, with 16 bases between. The length of the CDR3 is 15 residues. The germline V gene has CDR1 MDHEN and CDR2 SYDVKM. CDR3 amino acids: CASSLLGQSYAGYTF. DNA of the CDR3: TGTGCCAGCAGTTTATTAGGACAGTCTTATGCTGGCTACACCTTC.

This chain joins TRBV18 and TRBJ1-1; no firm D call. CDR1 is KGHSH, CDR2 LQKENI, per germline. The CDR3 runs to 15 residues. The V end was cut by 3 bases, the J end by 4 bases, with 15 bases between. For the CDR3, the DNA is TGTGCCAGCTCACCGCCCACTGGAGGAATCACTGAAGCTTTCTTT. This translates into CASSPPTGGITEAFF. Full variable domain (outside the CDR3, taken from reference TRBV18 and TRBJ1-1): NAGVMQNPRHLVRRRGQEARLRCSPMKGHSHVYWYRQLPEEGLKFMVYLQKENIIDESGMPKERFSAEFPKEGPSILRIQQVVRGDSAAYFCASSPPTGGITEAFFGQGTRLTVV.

The V and J genes are TRBV6-5 and TRBJ1-1; D gene ambiguous. The CDR3 contains 15 residues. The germline V gene encodes CDR1 MNHEY and CDR2 SVGAGI. V dropped 0 bases and J dropped 1 base, with 9 bases sitting between them. CDR3 sequence reads: CASSYSRHPNTEAFF. DNA of the CDR3: TGTGCCAGCAGTTACTCTCGACACCCGAACACTGAAGCTTTCTTT.

The chain has TRBV27 and TRBJ1-5; 8 nucleotides agree with TRBD1. This CDR3 contains 14 residues. The germline gives CDR1 MNHEY, CDR2 SMNVEV (reference sequence). Trimming took 4 bases from V and 6 from J; bases not matched to a gene: 5. DNA for the CDR3: TGTGCCAGCAGTTCCGGACAGGGAAGTCAGCCCCAGCATTTT. Translation: CASSSGQGSQPQHF.

The chain couples TRBV28 to TRBJ1-3, with D hard to call. Germline V gene sequence: CDR1 MDHEN, CDR2 SYDVKM. Trimming shortened V by 6 bases and J by 5 bases, and 5 bases separated the two germline ends. The CDR3 is made up of 11 amino acids. CDR3: CASSLRNTIYF. DNA for the CDR3: TGTGCCAGCAGCCTCCGAAACACCATATATTTT. The complete variable domain, with remaining parts taken from reference TRBV28 and TRBJ1-3, reads DVKVTQSSRYLVKRTGEKVFLECVQDMDHENMFWYRQDPGLGLRLIYFSYDVKMKEKGDIPEGYSVSREKKERFSLILESASTNQTSMYLCASSLRNTIYFGEGSWLTVV.

The gene calls are TRBV9 and TRBJ1-3, with D unresolved. The germline V gene encodes CDR1 SGDLS and CDR2 YYNGEE. The V and J ends lost 4 bases and 2 bases respectively, with 13 bases between them. The CDR3 is made up of 15 amino acids. DNA for the CDR3: TGTGCCAGCAGCCTCCTCGACTTAACTGGAAACACCATATATTTT. Translating gives CASSLLDLTGNTIYF.

The CDR3 DNA is TGTGCCAGCAGCTTTCCTAGCCTGAGTCCCGCAGTAGATACGCAGTATTTT. This sequence encodes CASSFPSLSPAVDTQYF. The rearrangement links TRBV7-3 to TRBJ2-3; possibly TRBD2 for D (5 bases). Trimming took 3 bases from V and 5 from J, leaving 21 bases between them. The CDR3 loop spans 17 amino acids. Germline CDR1 reads SGHTA; CDR2 reads FQGTGA.

The CDR3 spells CASSATGGVIYGYTF. CDR3 coding DNA: TGTGCCAGCAGCGCGACAGGGGGGGTTATCTATGGCTACACCTTC. The gene calls are TRBV9 and TRBJ1-2, with TRBD1 identical over 9 bases. The germline V gene has CDR1 SGDLS and CDR2 YYNGEE. With 3 bases clipped from V and 4 bases from J, the junction kept 7 bases outside the gene matches. The CDR3 is made up of 15 amino acids.

The V call is TRBV7-3, the J call TRBJ2-2, with D tentatively TRBD2 (5 bases). The CDR3 totals 16 residues. V was clipped by 2 bases and J by 7 bases, with 17 bases between them. Germline V lookup: CDR1 SGHTA, CDR2 FQGTGA. The CDR3 sequence: CASSLFPGIIGGELFF. In DNA, the CDR3 is TGTGCCAGCAGCTTATTTCCGGGAATCATAGGCGGGGAGCTGTTTTTT.

V usage is TRBV27 and J usage is TRBJ2-3; 10 bases line up with TRBD2. Looked up from germline, CDR1 is MNHEY and CDR2 is SMNVEV (reference sequence). Trimming cost V 3 bases and J 3 bases; bases outside gene matches: 6. This CDR3 contains 16 residues. The CDR3 DNA sequence: TGTGCCAGCAGTTTGCTGGCTAGCGGGAGTACAGATACGCAGTATTTT. This translates into CASSLLASGSTDTQYF.

The chain carries TRBV20-1 and TRBJ2-5; unclear D gene. V was trimmed by 3 bases and J by 3 bases, leaving 5 bases between them. The CDR3 runs 11 residues. Germline values: CDR1 DFQATT, CDR2 SNEGSKA (reference sequence). The CDR3 region is CSASDEETQYF. For the CDR3, the DNA is TGCAGTGCTAGTGACGAAGAGACCCAGTACTTC.

The chain joins TRBV4-2 to TRBJ2-6; tentative D call: TRBD1 (6 bases). The ends were cut back, 1 base at V and 0 bases at J, with 10 bases in the middle. The CDR3 has 17 residues. In germline, CDR1 is LGHNA, CDR2 YNFKEQ. For the CDR3, the DNA is TGTGCCAGCAGCCAAGCACAGGGTAGCTCTGGGGCCAACGTCCTGACTTTC. It encodes CASSQAQGSSGANVLTF.

CDR3 DNA: TGCGCCAGCCGCAATCCAGCGGGAGCCTCCGAGCAGTACTTC. It yields the protein CASRNPAGASEQYF. The chain combines TRBV5-1 with TRBJ2-7, with 8 bases aligning to TRBD2. J gave up 6 bases and V 7 bases, and 12 bases lay outside the gene matches. The germline gives CDR1 SGHRS, CDR2 YFSETQ. This CDR3 has 14 amino acids.

The chain recombines TRBV28 with TRBJ2-7; 9 nucleotides align to TRBD1. This CDR3 is 14 amino acids long. CDR1 and CDR2 from the germline V gene are MDHEN and SYDVKM. Trimming took 6 bases from V and 6 from J; bases not matched to a gene: 9. The CDR3 nucleotides read TGTGCCAGCAGGACAGGGACAGGGTCTGGCGAGCAGTACTTC. Translation gives CASRTGTGSGEQYF.

V gene TRBV18 combines with J gene TRBJ2-1, with TRBD1 matching 9 bases. The CDR3 loop spans 15 amino acids. Per germline, CDR1 KGHSH and CDR2 LQKENI. J was trimmed by 7 bases and V by 2 bases; bases with no gene match: 6. The CDR3 DNA reads TGTGCCAGCTCACCATGGGACAGGGACGCGAATGAGCAGTTCTTC. Translation gives CASSPWDRDANEQFF.

The V and J genes are TRBV28 and TRBJ1-6; a possible D gene is TRBD1 (5 bases). The germline CDR1 and CDR2 sequences are MDHEN and SYDVKM. Trimming cost V 8 bases and J 0 bases, with 14 bases left between them. The CDR3 length is 16 residues. This chain's CDR3 is CASRRDGSSYNSPLHF. CDR3 bases: TGTGCCAGCCGGAGGGACGGGAGCTCCTATAATTCACCCCTCCACTTT.

The chain combines TRBV15 with TRBJ2-3; a possible D gene is TRBD1 (5 bases). The germline CDR1 and CDR2 sequences are LNHNV and YYDKDF (reference sequence). The germline V and J ends were trimmed by 2 bases and 2 bases, with 11 bases remaining between them. The CDR3 runs 15 residues. CDR3 in DNA: TGTGCCACCAGCAGAATGACAGTCAACACAGATACGCAGTATTTT. Its translation is CATSRMTVNTDTQYF.

This clone was seen a handful of times. This chain connects TRBV10-1 to TRBJ2-7, with 8 bases that match TRBD1. The length of the CDR3 is 14 residues. The junction had 9 bases not matched to a gene; V was cut back by 5 bases and J by 6 bases. Germline V lookup: CDR1 WNHNN, CDR2 SYGVQD (reference sequence). The CDR3 here is CASSKDRGLGEQYF. CDR3 nucleotides: TGCGCCAGCAGTAAAGACAGGGGCCTTGGCGAGCAGTACTTC.

The genes are TRBV3-1 (or the pseudogene TRBV3-2) and TRBJ1-3; 8 nucleotides align to TRBD1. The germline V gene has CDR1 LGHDT and CDR2 YNNKEL (reference sequence). The CDR3 is made up of 15 amino acids. V was pared by 6 bases and J by 0 bases, with 4 bases of the junction left unmatched. In DNA form, the CDR3 reads TGTGCCAGCAGGGCTACAGGGGGCTCTGGAAACACCATATATTTT. Protein product: CASRATGGSGNTIYF.

V usage is TRBV28 and J usage is TRBJ2-5; 9 bases are shared with TRBD2. After removal of 11 bases from V and 0 bases from J, the junction contained 7 bases not matched to a gene. Germline V gives CDR1 MDHEN, CDR2 SYDVKM. CDR3 length equals 14 residues. The DNA of the CDR3 is TGTGCCTCCGCGGCTAGCGGGGACCAAGAGACCCAGTACTTC. Its protein product is CASAASGDQETQYF.